The clone carrying this T cell receptor (beta chain) appeared once. The entry originates in a study of blood T cell repertoires in COVID-19. Across the study: Samples representing acute and convalescent COVID-19 were sourced from the United States, Italy and Spain. T cells, B-cell-depleted T cells, or PBMCs provided the cDNA or gDNA that served as material.

Authors' methods: Estimates of nucleated cell counts were drawn from the amplification of reference gene primers. Generated by immunoSEQ multiplex PCR, the TCRdb table keeps only in-frame clones and is missing some. V and J calls plus clone size are reproduced from that table; the DNA served to infer D and trimming. Of about 280,000 clones in the sample, roughly 87% were seen once. The CDR3 sequence is 13 residues long. Trimming cost V 5 bases and J 1 base, with 8 bases left between them. Per germline, CDR1 PRHDT and CDR2 FYEKMQ (reference sequence). The chain joins TRBV13 to TRBJ1-1; D is unclear. The origin of this receptor is a man aged 18-30 years with active or convalescent COVID-19. Sequenced: peripheral blood. For the CDR3, the DNA is TGTGCCAGCAGCATGGAGTCGAACACTGAAGCTTTCTTT. Protein: CASSMESNTEAFF.